These 32 T cell receptor beta chains share one sample of origin, sequenced in a study of beta chain features in type 1 diabetes. The sequenced template was cDNA made from the entire isolated RNA. Profiled with immunoSEQ multiplex PCR; TCRdb holds only in-frame clones, not every one. The repertoire holds 400,000 to 500,000 clones, with approximately 15% as singletons. The sample consisted of naive CD4+ T cells from blood. The receptors here all came from a man aged 25-45 years in good health.

This rearrangement joins TRBV7-2 to TRBJ2-5, with 9 bases lining up with TRBD2. Germline assignment: CDR1 SGHTA and CDR2 FQGNSA. The CDR3 sequence is 16 residues long. With 5 bases clipped from V and 1 base from J, the junction kept 8 bases outside the gene matches. The CDR3 nucleotides are TGTGCCAGCAGCCCCGGCCTAGCGGGGCGCCAAGAGACCCAGTACTTC. It codes for CASSPGLAGRQETQYF.

The V call is TRBV7-9, the J call TRBJ1-2, with no clear D. Between the trimmed V and J ends, which lost 8 bases and 8 bases, there was a span of 21 bases. Germline V gene data show CDR1 as SEHNR and CDR2 as FQNEAQ (reference sequence). The CDR3 runs 14 residues. The CDR3 nucleotides are TGTGCCAGCGGGTCGACCCTCCTTGGACTAGGCTACACCTTC. Its protein is CASGSTLLGLGYTF. The whole variable domain, filled in from reference TRBV7-9 and TRBJ1-2, reads DTGVSQNPRHKITKRGQNVTFRCDPISEHNRLYWYRQTLGQGPEFLTYFQNEAQLEKSRLLSDRFSAERPKGSFSTLEIQRTEQGDSAMYLCASGSTLLGLGYTFGSGTRLTVV.

The rearrangement joins TRBV29-1 to TRBJ2-5; D ambiguous. The CDR3 has 14 amino acids. CDR1 is SQVTM and CDR2 is ANQGSEA in the germline V gene. Trimming removed 0 bases at V and 6 bases at J, with 14 bases between. The CDR3 nucleotides read TGCAGCGTTGAAGATCTTCTCAAAGGTCAGACCCAGTACTTC. Residues: CSVEDLLKGQTQYF.

This clone was counted between two and nine times. V and J are TRBV7-2 and TRBJ2-4; no clear D gene. Germline CDR1 SGHTA, CDR2 FQGNSA. Trimming left V 1 base short and J 1 base short, with 5 bases between. The length of the CDR3 is 14 residues. The CDR3 protein is CASSLGGAKNIQYF. The DNA for the CDR3 is TGTGCCAGCAGCTTAGGGGGTGCCAAAAACATTCAGTACTTC. The whole variable domain, remainder taken from reference TRBV7-2 and TRBJ2-4, is GAGVSQSPSNKVTEKGKDVELRCDPISGHTALYWYRQSLGQGLEFLIYFQGNSAPDKSGLPSDRFSAERTGGSVSTLTIQRTQQEDSAVYLCASSLGGAKNIQYFGAGTRLSVL.

The rearrangement uses TRBV5-1 and TRBJ2-5, with TRBD1 matching over 10 bases. V shed 4 bases, J shed 5 bases, and the junction held 8 bases outside the gene matches. Germline loops: CDR1 SGHRS, CDR2 YFSETQ. This CDR3 has 15 residues. CDR3 amino acids: CASSIGQGGSETQYF. CDR3 in DNA: TGCGCCAGCAGCATAGGACAGGGGGGATCGGAGACCCAGTACTTC.

The chain uses TRBV2 and TRBJ1-4; 7 bases are a match to TRBD1. This CDR3 spans 15 amino acids. The junction had 11 bases not matched to a gene; V was cut back by 6 bases and J by 7 bases. Germline lookup yields CDR1 SNHLY and CDR2 FYNNEI. The DNA of the CDR3 is TGTGCCAGCAGGGGCGGACAGGCACTTAGTGAAAAACTGTTTTTT. As protein: CASRGGQALSEKLFF. Supplemented by reference TRBV2 and TRBJ1-4, the full variable domain reads EPEVTQTPSHQVTQMGQEVILRCVPISNHLYFYWYRQILGQKVEFLVSFYNNEISEKSEIFDDQFSVERPDGSNFTLKIRSTKLEDSAMYFCASRGGQALSEKLFFGSGTQLSVL.

CDR3 sequence (DNA): TGTGCCAGCAGCGTAGGTGGGACTACCACCGGGGAGCTGTTTTTT. Translated, it gives CASSVGGTTTGELFF. The chain joins TRBV9 to TRBJ2-2; 7 nucleotides agree with TRBD2. The CDR3 runs to 15 residues. CDR1 and CDR2 (germline): SGDLS, YYNGEE. Losses at the gene ends were 0 bases for V and 4 bases for J; bases not matched to a gene: 3.

The chain links TRBV29-1 to TRBJ2-4, with D perhaps being TRBD1 or TRBD2 (5 bases each). With 6 bases removed from V and 0 bases from J, the gap between germline ends came to 15 bases. CDR1 SQVTM and CDR2 ANQGSEA come from the germline V gene. The CDR3 is 15 amino acids. The DNA for the CDR3 is TGCAGCGTGAAGTCGGGGCTTGTAGCCAAAAACATTCAGTACTTC. Amino acid sequence: CSVKSGLVAKNIQYF.

A note on this clone: At the DNA level, this CDR3 is encoded by other sequences in the same sample as well. This chain uses TRBV10-3 with TRBJ2-3; no definite D call. Trimming took off 8 bases at V and 3 bases at J, with 6 bases between the two ends. This CDR3 has 11 residues. CDR1 and CDR2 (germline): ENHRY, SYGVKD. The CDR3 sequence is CAILRTDTQYF. The CDR3 bases are TGTGCCATCTTGCGGACAGATACGCAGTATTTT.

This clone has more than one count but fewer than ten. The rearrangement links TRBV6-6 to TRBJ2-5, with 11 bases fitting TRBD2. The V and J ends lost 5 bases and 4 bases, in that order; junction bases with no gene match: 3. The CDR3 runs 14 residues. Germline V gives CDR1 MNHNY, CDR2 SVGAGI (reference sequence). The chain's CDR3 is CASSTSGGGETQYF. The CDR3 DNA follows: TGTGCCAGCAGTACTAGCGGGGGTGGAGAGACCCAGTACTTC.

This clone was counted only a few times. This chain connects TRBV5-6 to TRBJ2-1; 7 positions agree with TRBD1. Germline CDR1 is SGHDT and CDR2 is YYEEEE. Trimming removed 0 bases from V and 9 bases from J; junction bases left unmatched: 9. This CDR3 contains 15 residues. The CDR3 nucleotides read TGTGCCAGCAGCTTGGGGAGCCCAGGGGGTAGTGAGCAGTTCTTC. Its protein is CASSLGSPGGSEQFF.

This clone was seen more than once but under ten times. This chain uses TRBV29-1 with TRBJ2-6, with D maybe TRBD2 (5 bases). CDR3 length: 14 amino acids. CDR1 and CDR2 from the germline V gene are SQVTM and ANQGSEA. Trimming cost V 4 bases and J 1 base, with 8 bases left between them. The CDR3 nucleotides read TGCAGCGTTGGTCGGGGTTCTGGGGCCAACGTCCTGACTTTC. Translated: CSVGRGSGANVLTF.

There are a few counts of this clone. The chain uses TRBV30 and TRBJ1-1; 8 bases align to TRBD1. Germline loops: CDR1 GTSNPN, CDR2 SVGIG (reference sequence). V shed 3 bases, J shed 4 bases, and the junction held 10 bases outside the gene matches. This CDR3 contains 15 residues. DNA of the CDR3: TGTGCCTGGAGAGAAATACCTGACAGGGGCACTGAAGCTTTCTTT. Protein product: CAWREIPDRGTEAFF.

This clone has only a few counts. This sequence joins TRBV7-3 and TRBJ2-3; D ambiguous. Germline V lookup: CDR1 SGHTA, CDR2 FQGTGA. Trimming took off 4 bases at V and 5 bases at J, with 10 bases between the two ends. The CDR3 is 13 residues long. The CDR3 DNA is TGTGCCAGCAGCTCATCTAGGGTAGATACGCAGTATTTT. Translating gives CASSSSRVDTQYF.

V usage is TRBV9 and J usage is TRBJ2-7; TRBD2 aligns across 7 bases. After removal of 2 bases from V and 0 bases from J, the junction contained 5 bases not matched to a gene. The CDR3 is made up of 15 amino acids. Germline CDR1 reads SGDLS; CDR2 reads YYNGEE. In DNA form, the CDR3 reads TGTGCCAGCAGCGTTAACGGGGGGTCCTCCTACGAGCAGTACTTC. As protein: CASSVNGGSSYEQYF.

The V and J genes are TRBV7-2 and TRBJ1-1, with TRBD1 matching over 9 bases. This CDR3 is 15 amino acids long. Germline V lookup: CDR1 SGHTA, CDR2 FQGNSA. Trimming at V came to 5 bases and at J to 1 base, leaving 5 bases not matched to a gene. In nucleotides, the CDR3 is TGTGCCAGCAGCCTACAGGGGGCCAAGAACACTGAAGCTTTCTTT. Translating gives CASSLQGAKNTEAFF.

For this clone: This sample includes further DNA sequences coding for the same CDR3. The chain links TRBV7-6 to TRBJ2-5; no clear D gene. The CDR3 runs 12 residues. Between the trimmed V and J ends, which lost 0 bases and 5 bases, there was a span of 4 bases. Germline V lookup: CDR1 SGHVS, CDR2 FNYEAQ. The CDR3 region has the DNA TGTGCCAGCAGCTTAGCGGGGGAGACCCAGTACTTC. It codes for CASSLAGETQYF.

This clone has only a few counts. The DNA of the CDR3 is TGTGCCATCAGTGGAAGACCGACTAGCGGGAGCACAGATACGCAGTATTTT. This codes for CAISGRPTSGSTDTQYF. The chain recombines TRBV10-3 with TRBJ2-3; 10 positions match TRBD2. Per germline, CDR1 ENHRY and CDR2 SYGVKD. J lost 0 bases, V lost 4 bases, and 7 bases had no gene match. CDR3 length: 17 residues.

This clone showed up just a few times. The rearrangement links TRBV7-2 to TRBJ1-2, with 7 bases aligning to TRBD1. V lost 5 bases, J lost 5 bases, and 2 bases stayed unmatched. CDR1 and CDR2 (germline): SGHTA, FQGNSA. This CDR3 region has 12 residues. In DNA, the CDR3 is TGTGCCAGCAGCCGACAGGGTTATGGCTACACCTTC. Translating it yields CASSRQGYGYTF.

The V call is TRBV7-3, the J call TRBJ2-3; 9 bases match TRBD2. The CDR3 totals 17 residues. With 0 bases clipped from V and 7 bases from J, the junction kept 11 bases outside the gene matches. Germline CDR1 is SGHTA and CDR2 is FQGTGA. In nucleotides, the CDR3 is TGTGCCAGCAGCTTAACGGCATTAGCGGGAGCCCCACATACGCAGTATTTT. This codes for CASSLTALAGAPHTQYF.

The gene calls are TRBV7-6 and TRBJ2-3, with 7 bases lining up with TRBD2. CDR1 is SGHVS, CDR2 FNYEAQ, per germline. Unmatched junction bases numbered 14, after V lost 1 base and J lost 7 bases. CDR3 length: 17 residues. The DNA of the CDR3 is TGTGCCAGCAGCTTAGATCTCCCTAGCGGAGTTATCAATACGCAGTATTTT. This translates into CASSLDLPSGVINTQYF.

There are a few counts of this clone. The genes are TRBV9 and TRBJ1-2, with 7 nucleotides matching TRBD1. V trimming: 3 bases; J trimming: 4 bases; junction bases outside the gene matches: 12. The CDR3 runs 16 residues. CDR1 SGDLS and CDR2 YYNGEE come from the germline V gene. Here the CDR3 reads CASSEGAGGPGYGYTF. The CDR3 DNA reads as TGTGCCAGCAGCGAGGGGGCGGGAGGCCCCGGCTATGGCTACACCTTC.

This clone was counted a few times. The V call is TRBV6-5, the J call TRBJ2-3; 7 bases align to TRBD2. This CDR3 has 15 residues. In germline, CDR1 is MNHEY, CDR2 SVGAGI. Unmatched junction bases numbered 5, after V lost 1 base and J lost 4 bases. The CDR3 DNA is TGTGCCAGCAGTTACTGGGGAGGGGACGCAGATACGCAGTATTTT. It is translated as CASSYWGGDADTQYF.

This clone showed up just a few times. The chain uses TRBV6-4 and TRBJ2-7; D is possibly TRBD2 (5 bases). This CDR3 is built from 13 residues. The V end was cut by 4 bases, the J end by 4 bases, with 11 bases between. Germline CDR1 is MRHNA and CDR2 is SNTAGT. CDR3 coding DNA: TGTGCCAGCAGTGCCCATGCGGGTTACGAGCAGTACTTC. Protein sequence: CASSAHAGYEQYF.

The table lists this clone with a few counts. This chain uses TRBV5-4 with TRBJ2-7; 7 positions match TRBD1. The germline V gene encodes CDR1 SGHNT and CDR2 YYREEE (reference sequence). This CDR3 contains 14 residues. V lost 3 bases to trimming and J lost 2 bases; unmatched junction nucleotides: 5. The CDR3 is CASSYPGTAYEQYF. CDR3 coding DNA: TGTGCCAGCAGCTATCCCGGGACAGCCTACGAGCAGTACTTC.

The V and J genes are TRBV25-1 and TRBJ2-5; 10 bases match TRBD1. Germline V gene data show CDR1 as MGHDK and CDR2 as SYGVNS. V trimming: 5 bases; J trimming: 4 bases; junction bases outside the gene matches: 4. This CDR3 contains 14 residues. The CDR3 loop reads CASSTWTGGETQYF. Written as DNA, the CDR3 is TGTGCCAGCAGTACATGGACAGGGGGAGAGACCCAGTACTTC.

V and J are TRBV11-3 and TRBJ2-1; TRBD2 might be the D (6 bases). CDR3 length equals 12 residues. In germline, CDR1 is SGHNT, CDR2 YENEEA. The V and J ends lost 8 bases and 7 bases respectively, with 12 bases between them. The CDR3 loop reads CASRNAGNEQFF. The CDR3 DNA sequence: TGTGCCAGCCGGAATGCGGGGAATGAGCAGTTCTTC. Full variable domain (rest looked up from reference TRBV11-3 and TRBJ2-1): EAGVVQSPRYKIIEKKQPVAFWCNPISGHNTLYWYLQNLGQGPELLIRYENEEAVDDSQLPKDRFSAERLKGVDSTLKIQPAELGDSAVYLCASRNAGNEQFFGPGTRLTVL.

The chain uses TRBV7-9 and TRBJ2-3; D assignment may be TRBD1 or TRBD2 (5 bases each). Germline V gives CDR1 SEHNR, CDR2 FQNEAQ (reference sequence). CDR3 length equals 15 residues. V lost 1 base and J 2 bases, leaving 10 bases between the germline ends. The DNA of the CDR3 is TGTGCCAGCAGCTTAGGGGGGTCCCTCACAGATACGCAGTATTTT. It encodes CASSLGGSLTDTQYF.

This clone was observed a few times. The chain has TRBV4-2 and TRBJ1-1; D remains unclear. The CDR3 contains 13 residues. Germline CDR1 reads LGHNA; CDR2 reads YNFKEQ. Trimming pared 4 bases from V and 1 base from J, leaving 7 bases between. This CDR3 reads CASSPTENTEAFF. The CDR3 DNA follows: TGTGCCAGCAGCCCGACGGAGAACACTGAAGCTTTCTTT.

The rearrangement links TRBV30 to TRBJ1-1; 8 positions agree with TRBD1. Germline CDR1 GTSNPN, CDR2 SVGIG (reference sequence). The CDR3 runs to 13 residues. The V gene end was trimmed by 4 bases and the J gene end by 7 bases; junction bases not matched to a gene: 8. The CDR3 loop reads CAWTSQGAGEAFF. The CDR3 DNA reads as TGTGCCTGGACCTCTCAGGGGGCAGGTGAAGCTTTCTTT.

The rearrangement links TRBV29-1 to TRBJ2-2; D ambiguous. This CDR3 is built from 13 residues. With 4 bases removed from V and 5 bases from J, the gap between germline ends came to 11 bases. Germline values: CDR1 SQVTM, CDR2 ANQGSEA. The CDR3 DNA reads as TGCAGCGTTGGGGGTCTCCGGACCGGGGAGCTGTTTTTT. Translation: CSVGGLRTGELFF.

This clone occurred a few times. The chain links TRBV27 to TRBJ2-2, with unresolved D. Germline CDR1 reads MNHEY; CDR2 reads SMNVEV (reference sequence). V lost 2 bases and J lost 4, with 8 bases in between. There are 14 residues in the CDR3. The CDR3 here is CASSLQGSTGELFF. CDR3 sequence (DNA): TGTGCCAGCAGTTTACAAGGCAGCACCGGGGAGCTGTTTTTT.